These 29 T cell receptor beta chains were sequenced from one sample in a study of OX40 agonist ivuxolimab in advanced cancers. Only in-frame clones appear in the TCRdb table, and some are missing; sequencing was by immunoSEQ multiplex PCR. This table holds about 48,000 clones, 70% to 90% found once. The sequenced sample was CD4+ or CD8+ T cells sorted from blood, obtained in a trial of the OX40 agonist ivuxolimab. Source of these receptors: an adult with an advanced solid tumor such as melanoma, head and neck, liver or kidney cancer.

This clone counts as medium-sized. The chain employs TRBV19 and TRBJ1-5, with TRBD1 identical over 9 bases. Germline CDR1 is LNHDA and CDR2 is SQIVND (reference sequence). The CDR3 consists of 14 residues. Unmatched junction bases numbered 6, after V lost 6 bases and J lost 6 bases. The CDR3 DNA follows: TGTGCCAGTAGCCAGAGGACAGGGGTTCAGCCCCAGCATTTT. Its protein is CASSQRTGVQPQHF.

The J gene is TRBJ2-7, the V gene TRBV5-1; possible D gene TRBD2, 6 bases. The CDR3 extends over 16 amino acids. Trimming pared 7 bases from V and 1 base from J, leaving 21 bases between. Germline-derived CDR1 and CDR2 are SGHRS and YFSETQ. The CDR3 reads CASAREAGTGSYEQYF. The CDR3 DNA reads TGCGCCAGCGCTAGGGAGGCAGGGACGGGTTCCTACGAGCAGTACTTC.

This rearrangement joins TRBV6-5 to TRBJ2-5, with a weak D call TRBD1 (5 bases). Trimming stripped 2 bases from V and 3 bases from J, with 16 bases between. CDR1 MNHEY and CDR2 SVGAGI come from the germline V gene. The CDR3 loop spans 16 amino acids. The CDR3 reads CASSYMAGLPKETQYF. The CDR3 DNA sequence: TGTGCCAGCAGTTACATGGCAGGGCTACCAAAAGAGACCCAGTACTTC.

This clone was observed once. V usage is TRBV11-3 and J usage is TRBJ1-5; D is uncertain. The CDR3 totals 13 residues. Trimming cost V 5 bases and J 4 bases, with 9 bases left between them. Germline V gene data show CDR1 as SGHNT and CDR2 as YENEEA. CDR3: CASSRDPNQPQHF. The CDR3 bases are TGTGCCAGCAGCCGAGACCCTAATCAGCCCCAGCATTTT.

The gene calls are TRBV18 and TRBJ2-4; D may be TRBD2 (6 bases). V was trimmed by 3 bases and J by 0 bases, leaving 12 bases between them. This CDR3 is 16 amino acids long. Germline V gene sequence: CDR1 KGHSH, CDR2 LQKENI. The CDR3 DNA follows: TGTGCCAGCTCACCTCCTATGGGACTAGCCAAAAACATTCAGTACTTC. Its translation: CASSPPMGLAKNIQYF.

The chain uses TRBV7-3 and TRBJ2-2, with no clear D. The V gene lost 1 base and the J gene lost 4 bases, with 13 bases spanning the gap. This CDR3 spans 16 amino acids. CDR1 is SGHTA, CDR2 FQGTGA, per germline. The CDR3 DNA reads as TGTGCCAGCAGCTTAAATCCAGGACCAACCACCGGGGAGCTGTTTTTT. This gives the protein CASSLNPGPTTGELFF.

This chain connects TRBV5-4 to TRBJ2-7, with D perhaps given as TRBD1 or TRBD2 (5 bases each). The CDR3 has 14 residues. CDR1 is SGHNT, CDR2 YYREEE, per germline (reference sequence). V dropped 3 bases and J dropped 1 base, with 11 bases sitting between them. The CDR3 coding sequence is TGTGCCAGCAGCTGGGACGGACGGTCCTACGAGCAGTACTTC. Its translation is CASSWDGRSYEQYF.

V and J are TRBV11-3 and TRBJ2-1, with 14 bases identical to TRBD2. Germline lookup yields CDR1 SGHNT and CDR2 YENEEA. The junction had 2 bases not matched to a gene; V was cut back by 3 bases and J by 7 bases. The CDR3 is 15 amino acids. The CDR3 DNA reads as TGTGCCAGCAGCTTGGGACTAGCGGGAGTTAATGAGCAGTTCTTC. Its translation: CASSLGLAGVNEQFF.

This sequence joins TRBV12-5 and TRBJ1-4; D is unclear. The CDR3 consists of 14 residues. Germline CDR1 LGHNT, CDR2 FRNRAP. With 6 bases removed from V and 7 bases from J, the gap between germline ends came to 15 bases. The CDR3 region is CASGLAILGEKLFF. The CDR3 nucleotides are TGTGCTAGTGGCCTAGCTATTTTAGGTGAAAAACTGTTTTTT.

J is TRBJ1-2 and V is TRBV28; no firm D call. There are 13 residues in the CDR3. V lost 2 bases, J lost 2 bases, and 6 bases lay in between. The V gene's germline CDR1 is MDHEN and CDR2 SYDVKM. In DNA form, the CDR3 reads TGTGCCAGCAGTTTAGCGGCCAACTATGGCTACACCTTC. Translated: CASSLAANYGYTF.

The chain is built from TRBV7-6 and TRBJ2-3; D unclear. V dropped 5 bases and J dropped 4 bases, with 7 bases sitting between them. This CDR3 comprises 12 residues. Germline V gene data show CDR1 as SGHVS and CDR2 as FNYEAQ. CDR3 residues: CASSQLPDTQYF. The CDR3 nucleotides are TGTGCCAGCAGCCAACTCCCAGATACGCAGTATTTT.

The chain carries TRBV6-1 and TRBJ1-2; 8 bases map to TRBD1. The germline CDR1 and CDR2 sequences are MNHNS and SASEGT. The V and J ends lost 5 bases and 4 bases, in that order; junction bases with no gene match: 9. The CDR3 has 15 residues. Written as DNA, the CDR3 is TGTGCCAGCAGTCGAGCGGGACAGGAAATCTATGGCTACACCTTC. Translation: CASSRAGQEIYGYTF.

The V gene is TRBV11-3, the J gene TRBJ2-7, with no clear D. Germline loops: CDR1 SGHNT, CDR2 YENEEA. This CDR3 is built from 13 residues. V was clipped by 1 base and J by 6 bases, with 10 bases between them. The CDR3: CASSLGGRSEQYF. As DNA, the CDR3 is TGTGCCAGCAGCTTAGGGGGAAGAAGCGAGCAGTACTTC.

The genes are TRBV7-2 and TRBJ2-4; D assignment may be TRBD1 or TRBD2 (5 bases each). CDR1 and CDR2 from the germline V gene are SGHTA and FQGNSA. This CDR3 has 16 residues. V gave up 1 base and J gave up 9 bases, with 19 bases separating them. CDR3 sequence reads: CASSLGVRSGTAIQYF. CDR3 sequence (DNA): TGTGCCAGCAGCTTAGGGGTTCGGTCCGGGACGGCCATTCAGTACTTC.

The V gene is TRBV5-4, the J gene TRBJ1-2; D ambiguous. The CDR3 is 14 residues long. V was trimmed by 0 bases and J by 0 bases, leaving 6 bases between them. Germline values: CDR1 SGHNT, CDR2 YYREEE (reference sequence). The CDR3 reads CASSLDGANYGYTF. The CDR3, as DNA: TGTGCCAGCAGCTTGGACGGAGCTAACTATGGCTACACCTTC.

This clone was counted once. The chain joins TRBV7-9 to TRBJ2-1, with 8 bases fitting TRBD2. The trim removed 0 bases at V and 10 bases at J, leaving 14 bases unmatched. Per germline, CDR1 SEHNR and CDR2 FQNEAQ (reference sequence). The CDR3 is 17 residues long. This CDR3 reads CASSLANLIWVAGEQFF. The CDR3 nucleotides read TGTGCCAGCAGCTTAGCAAACCTTATCTGGGTAGCGGGGGAGCAGTTCTTC.

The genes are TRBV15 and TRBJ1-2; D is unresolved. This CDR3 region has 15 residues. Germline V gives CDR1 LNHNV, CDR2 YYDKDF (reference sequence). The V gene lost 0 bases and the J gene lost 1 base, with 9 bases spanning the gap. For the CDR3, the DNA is TGTGCCACCAGCAGAGAAGGAGGAGGTAACTATGGCTACACCTTC. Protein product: CATSREGGGNYGYTF.

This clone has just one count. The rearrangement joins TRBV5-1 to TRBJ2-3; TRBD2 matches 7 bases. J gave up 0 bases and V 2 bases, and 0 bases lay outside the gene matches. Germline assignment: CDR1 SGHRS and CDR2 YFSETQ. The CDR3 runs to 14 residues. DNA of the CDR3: TGCGCCAGCAGCTTTAGCGGGAGCACAGATACGCAGTATTTT. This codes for CASSFSGSTDTQYF.

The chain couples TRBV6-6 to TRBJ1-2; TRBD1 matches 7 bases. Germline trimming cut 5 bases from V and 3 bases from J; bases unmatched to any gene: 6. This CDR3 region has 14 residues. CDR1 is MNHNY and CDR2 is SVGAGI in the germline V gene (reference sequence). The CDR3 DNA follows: TGTGCCAGCAGTGGCCGGGACAGAGACTATGGCTACACCTTC. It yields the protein CASSGRDRDYGYTF.

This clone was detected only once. DNA for the CDR3: TGTGCCTGGGGGGGACAGAGGCGCGAGACCCAGTACTTC. It translates to CAWGGQRRETQYF. The chain carries TRBV30 and TRBJ2-5; 7 positions agree with TRBD1. CDR1 is GTSNPN and CDR2 is SVGIG in the germline V gene (reference sequence). V trimming: 5 bases; J trimming: 5 bases; junction bases outside the gene matches: 8. The CDR3 has 13 residues. Full variable domain (missing parts from reference TRBV30 and TRBJ2-5): SQTIHQWPATLVQPVGSPLSLECTVEGTSNPNLYWYRQAAGRGLQLLFYSVGIGQISSEVPQNLSASRPQDRQFILSSKKLLLSDSGFYLCAWGGQRRETQYFGPGTRLLVL.

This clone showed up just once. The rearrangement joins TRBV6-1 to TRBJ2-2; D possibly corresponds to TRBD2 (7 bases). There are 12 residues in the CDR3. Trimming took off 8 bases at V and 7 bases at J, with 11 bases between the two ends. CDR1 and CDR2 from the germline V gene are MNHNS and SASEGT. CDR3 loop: CASWEGGGELFF. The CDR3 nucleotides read TGTGCCAGCTGGGAGGGGGGCGGGGAGCTGTTTTTT.

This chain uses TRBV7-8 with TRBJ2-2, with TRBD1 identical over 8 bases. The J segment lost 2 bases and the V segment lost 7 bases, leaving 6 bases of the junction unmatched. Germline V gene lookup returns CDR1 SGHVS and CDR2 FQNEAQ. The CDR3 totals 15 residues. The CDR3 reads CASIQGARNTGELFF. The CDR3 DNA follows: TGTGCCAGCATTCAGGGGGCGCGAAACACCGGGGAGCTGTTTTTT.

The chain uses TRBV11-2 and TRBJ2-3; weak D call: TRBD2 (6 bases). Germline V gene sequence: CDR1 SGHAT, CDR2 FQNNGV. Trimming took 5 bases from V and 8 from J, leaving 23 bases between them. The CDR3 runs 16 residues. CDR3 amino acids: CASSPSGLPGTVTQYF. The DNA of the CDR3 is TGTGCCAGCAGCCCCTCGGGACTCCCTGGGACGGTTACGCAGTATTTT.

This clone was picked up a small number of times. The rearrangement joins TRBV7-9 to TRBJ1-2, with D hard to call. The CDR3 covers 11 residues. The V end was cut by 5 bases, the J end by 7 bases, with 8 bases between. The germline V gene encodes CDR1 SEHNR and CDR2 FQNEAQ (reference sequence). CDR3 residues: CASSREGGYTF. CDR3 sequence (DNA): TGTGCCAGCAGCCGGGAGGGTGGCTACACCTTC.

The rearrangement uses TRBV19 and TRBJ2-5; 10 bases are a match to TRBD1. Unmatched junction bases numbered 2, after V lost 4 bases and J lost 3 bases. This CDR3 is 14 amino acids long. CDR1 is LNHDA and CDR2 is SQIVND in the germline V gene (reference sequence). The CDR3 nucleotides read TGTGCCAGTAGTAATGGACAGGGGGAAGAGACCCAGTACTTC. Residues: CASSNGQGEETQYF.

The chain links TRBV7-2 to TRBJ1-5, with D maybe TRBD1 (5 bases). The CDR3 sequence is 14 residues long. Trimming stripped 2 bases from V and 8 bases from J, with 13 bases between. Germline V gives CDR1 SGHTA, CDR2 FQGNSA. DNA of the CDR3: TGTGCCAGCAGCTTACGAGGGGAAATTAAGCCCCAGCATTTT. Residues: CASSLRGEIKPQHF.

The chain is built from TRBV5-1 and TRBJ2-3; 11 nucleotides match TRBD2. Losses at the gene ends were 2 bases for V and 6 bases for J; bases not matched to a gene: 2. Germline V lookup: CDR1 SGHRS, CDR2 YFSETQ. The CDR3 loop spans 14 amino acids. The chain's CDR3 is CASSFSSGGDTQYF. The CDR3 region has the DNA TGCGCCAGCAGCTTTTCTAGCGGGGGGGATACGCAGTATTTT.

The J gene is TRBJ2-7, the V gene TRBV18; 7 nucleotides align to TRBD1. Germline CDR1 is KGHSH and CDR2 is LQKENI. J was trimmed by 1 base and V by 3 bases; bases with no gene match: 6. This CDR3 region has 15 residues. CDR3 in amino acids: CASSPNRGTSYEQYF. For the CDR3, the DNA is TGTGCCAGCTCACCCAACAGGGGAACATCCTACGAGCAGTACTTC.

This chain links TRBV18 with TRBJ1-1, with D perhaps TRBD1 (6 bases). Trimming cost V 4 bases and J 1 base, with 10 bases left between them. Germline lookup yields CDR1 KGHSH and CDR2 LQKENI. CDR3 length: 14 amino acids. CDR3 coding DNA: TGTGCCAGCTCACAACGACAGGCGAACACTGAAGCTTTCTTT. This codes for CASSQRQANTEAFF. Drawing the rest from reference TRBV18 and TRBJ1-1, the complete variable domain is NAGVMQNPRHLVRRRGQEARLRCSPMKGHSHVYWYRQLPEEGLKFMVYLQKENIIDESGMPKERFSAEFPKEGPSILRIQQVVRGDSAAYFCASSQRQANTEAFFGQGTRLTVV.